This T cell receptor beta chain is drawn from a study of blood T cell repertoires in COVID-19. Study as a whole: The cDNA or gDNA used as material had been derived from T cells, B-cell-depleted T cells, or PBMCs.

Enrolled through a virtual design, the participants were between roughly 18 and 90 years of age and came from 24 US areas. Recovered participants had two consecutive negative NP/OP PCR tests, healthcare professional clearance, or symptom resolution. Germline V gene data show CDR1 as SEHNR and CDR2 as FQNEAQ (reference sequence). The CDR3 runs to 15 residues. With 3 bases clipped from V and 2 bases from J, the junction kept 2 bases outside the gene matches. In the original workflow: By means of reference gene primer amplification, nucleated cell counts were estimated. The table came from immunoSEQ multiplex PCR; TCRdb's copy has only in-frame clones and leaves some out. V, J and clone size were drawn from that table, and D and trimming were deduced from the DNA. There are approximately 150,000 clones in the sample; 70% to 90% occur only once, and more than 5% lies in the top ten.

The chain carries TRBV7-9 and TRBJ2-7, with 12 bases matching TRBD2. The sequencing input was PBMCs or T cells enriched from blood (not recorded which). The origin of this receptor is a woman aged 40 to 55 who had recovered from COVID-19. This chain's CDR3 is CASSLTSGGTYEQYF. As DNA, the CDR3 is TGTGCCAGCAGCTTGACTAGCGGGGGCACCTACGAGCAGTACTTC.